The clone carrying this T cell receptor (beta chain) was picked up many times. This sample was taken from a study of naive and memory T cell subsets. Reverse transcription of blood and skin TCR RNA was primed at alpha and beta constant regions. TCRdb redid the calling of the 5' RACE reads with MiXCR, one entry per CDR3 protein. Of about 22,000 distinct CDR3 sequences in the sample, 4% to 5% were seen once. CDR1 is MNHEY, CDR2 SVGEGT, per germline. The CDR3 consists of 13 residues. Losses at the gene ends were 5 bases for V and 6 bases for J; bases not matched to a gene: 4. Adult healthy volunteers gave 2.5 ml peripheral blood for whole-blood RNA.

This clonotype originated in a male donor in good health. This rearrangement joins TRBV6-2 or TRBV6-3 to TRBJ2-1, with 7 bases lining up with TRBD2. CDR3 bases: TGTGCCAGCAGTGACGGGACTATCAATGAGCAGTTCTTC. Translated, it gives CASSDGTINEQFF.